This T cell receptor beta chain was retrieved from a study of T cell repertoires in cytomegalovirus infection. Notes on the study in general: Predominance within the ex vivo response was attributable to HLA-C-restricted CMV-specific TCR beta clonotypes.

Each CDR3 protein is one row after TCRdb ran MiXCR on the reads. Of roughly 200,000 distinct CDR3 sequences in the sample, 17% were seen once. This clonotype was seen more than once but under ten times. The antigen remains undetermined. This CDR3 comprises 18 residues. Germline-derived CDR1 and CDR2 are MGHRA and YSYEKL. V dropped 2 bases and J dropped 2; count of bases not matched to a gene: 5. V gene TRBV4-1 combines with J gene TRBJ2-1; 14 bases align to TRBD2. The sample consisted of CD8+ T cells from PBMCs. The clonotype comes from a human donor in good health (CMV status not recorded). Some clones in this sample may be carry-over from other donors' samples. CDR3 DNA: TGCGCCAGCAGCCAACCTCCGGGACTAGCGGGGGCCTACAATGAGCAGTTCTTC. Translating it yields CASSQPPGLAGAYNEQFF.